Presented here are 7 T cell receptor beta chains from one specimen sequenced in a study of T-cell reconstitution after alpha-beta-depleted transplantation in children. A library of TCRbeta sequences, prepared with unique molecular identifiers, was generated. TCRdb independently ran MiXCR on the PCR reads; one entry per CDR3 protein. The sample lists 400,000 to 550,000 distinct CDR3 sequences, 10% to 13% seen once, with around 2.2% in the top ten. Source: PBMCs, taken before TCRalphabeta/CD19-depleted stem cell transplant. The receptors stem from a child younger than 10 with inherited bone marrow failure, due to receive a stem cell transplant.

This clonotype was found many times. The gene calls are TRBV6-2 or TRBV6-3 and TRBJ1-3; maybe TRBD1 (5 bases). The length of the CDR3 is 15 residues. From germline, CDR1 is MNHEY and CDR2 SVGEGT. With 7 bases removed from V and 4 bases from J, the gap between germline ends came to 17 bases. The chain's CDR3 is CASTLEYRPGNTIYF. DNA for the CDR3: TGTGCCAGCACCTTGGAGTACAGGCCCGGAAACACCATATATTTT.

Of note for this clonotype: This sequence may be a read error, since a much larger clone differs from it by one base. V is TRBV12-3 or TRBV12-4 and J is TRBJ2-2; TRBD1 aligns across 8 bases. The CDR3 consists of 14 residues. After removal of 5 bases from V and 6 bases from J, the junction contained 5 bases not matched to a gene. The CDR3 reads CASSVIQGAGELFF. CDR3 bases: TGTGCCAGCAGTGTGATACAGGGGGCCGGGGAGCTGTTTTTT.

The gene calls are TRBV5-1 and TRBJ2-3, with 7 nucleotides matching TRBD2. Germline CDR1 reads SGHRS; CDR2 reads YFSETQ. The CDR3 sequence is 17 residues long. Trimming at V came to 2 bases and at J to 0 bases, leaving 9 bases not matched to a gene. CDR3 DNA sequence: TGCGCCAGCAGCTTAAAGGGACTATATGCTAGCACAGATACGCAGTATTTT. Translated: CASSLKGLYASTDTQYF.

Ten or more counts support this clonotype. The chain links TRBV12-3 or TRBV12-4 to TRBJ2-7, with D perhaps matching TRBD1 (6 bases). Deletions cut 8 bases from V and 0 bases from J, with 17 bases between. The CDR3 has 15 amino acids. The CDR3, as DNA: TGTGCCAGCGGCCCTGGGGGCTTCCTCTCCTACGAGCAGTACTTC. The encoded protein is CASGPGGFLSYEQYF.

CDR3: CASSLSGSANTEAFF. The DNA for the CDR3 is TGTGCCAGCTCACTTTCGGGGTCGGCTAACACTGAAGCTTTCTTT. This sequence joins TRBV18 and TRBJ1-1, with D uncertain. Trimming removed 4 bases from V and 2 bases from J, with 14 bases in between. The germline gives CDR1 KGHSH, CDR2 LQKENI. CDR3 length: 15 residues.

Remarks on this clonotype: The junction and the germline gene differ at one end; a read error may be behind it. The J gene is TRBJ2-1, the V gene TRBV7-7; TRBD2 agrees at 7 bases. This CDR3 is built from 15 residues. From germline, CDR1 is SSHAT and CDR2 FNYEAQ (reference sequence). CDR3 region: CASSLVASGNNEQFF. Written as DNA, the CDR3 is TGTGCTAGCAGCTTAGTGGCTAGCGGAAACAATGAGCAGTTCTTC.

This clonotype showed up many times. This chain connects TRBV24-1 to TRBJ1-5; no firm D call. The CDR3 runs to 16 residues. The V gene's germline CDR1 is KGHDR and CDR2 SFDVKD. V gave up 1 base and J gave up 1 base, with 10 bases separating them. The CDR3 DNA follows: TGTGCCACCAGTGATTTTCGGCGGGGAAGCAATCAGCCCCAGCATTTT. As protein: CATSDFRRGSNQPQHF.